These T cell receptor beta chains were read from a single sample in a study of cytomegalovirus exposure and HLA in healthy donors. TCRdb's copy holds only in-frame clones and misses some; the assay was immunoSEQ multiplex PCR. The table lists about 160,000 clones, about 80% of them singletons. Sequenced material: PBMCs. These receptors were collected from a middle-aged man in good health and CMV-seronegative. Both conserved end residues are part of each CDR3. A D gene is named only where the DNA matches it firmly. Clone size is stated in some rows and not others, as once, few, many or a class when expanded.

TRBJ2-1	TRBV6-5	TRBD2	few	CASSPLAGEGNEQFF	TGTGCCAGCAGTCCCCTAGCGGGAGAGGGAAATGAGCAGTTCTTC
TRBJ2-5	TRBV19	TRBD1	NA	CASSIREQGQETQYF	TGTGCCAGTAGTATTAGGGAACAGGGGCAAGAGACCCAGTACTTC
TRBJ2-5	TRBV5-1	TRBD1	NA	CASRPGQGKTGVETQYF	TGCGCCAGCAGGCCAGGACAGGGGAAAACGGGGGTGGAGACCCAGTACTTC
TRBJ1-2	TRBV5-1	TRBD1	NA	CASSLGDRGVHGYTF	TGCGCCAGCAGCTTGGGGGACAGGGGGGTTCATGGCTACACCTTC
TRBJ2-7	TRBV15	NA	NA	CATSPRSGSYEQYF	TGTGCCACCAGCCCCAGGTCTGGCAGCTACGAGCAGTACTTC
TRBJ2-7	TRBV5-6	NA	NA	CASSDSRSSYEQYF	TGTGCCAGCAGCGACTCAAGAAGCTCCTACGAGCAGTACTTC
TRBJ1-2	TRBV7-9	NA	NA	CSSSLVDGAYGYTF	TGTTCCAGCAGCTTAGTAGATGGGGCCTATGGCTACACCTTC
TRBJ2-1	TRBV5-1	TRBD2	NA	CASSPAGGNNEQFF	TGCGCCAGCAGCCCGGCGGGAGGCAACAATGAGCAGTTCTTC
TRBJ2-7	TRBV5-5	NA	NA	CASSLEQLRWEQYF	TGTGCCAGCAGCTTGGAGCAACTAAGGTGGGAGCAGTACTTC
TRBJ2-2	TRBV5-1	TRBD1	NA	CASSLEGTATGELFF	TGCGCCAGCAGCTTGGAGGGGACAGCGACCGGGGAGCTGTTTTTT
TRBJ2-5	TRBV7-8	TRBD2	NA	CASSLSPGLAGVYQETQYF	TGTGCCAGCAGCTTATCCCCGGGACTAGCGGGAGTCTACCAAGAGACCCAGTACTTC
TRBJ2-7	TRBV18	TRBD1	NA	CASSVGQGQYEQYF	TGTGCCAGCTCAGTGGGACAGGGACAGTACGAGCAGTACTTC
TRBJ2-7	TRBV10-3	NA	NA	CAVRDIRGDYEQYF	TGTGCCGTCCGGGACATACGAGGGGATTACGAGCAGTACTTC
TRBJ2-5	TRBV25-1	NA	NA	CASSEAGQLFTQETQYF	TGTGCCAGCAGTGAAGCGGGACAGCTATTTACCCAAGAGACCCAGTACTTC
TRBJ1-2	TRBV19	TRBD1	NA	CASRRGQESGYTF	TGTGCCAGTAGAAGGGGACAGGAGAGTGGCTACACCTTC
TRBJ2-3	TRBV11-2	NA	NA	CASSLGEGPYTDTQYF	TGTGCCAGCAGCTTAGGCGAGGGCCCATACACAGATACGCAGTATTTT
TRBJ2-3	TRBV13	TRBD2	NA	CASSLAILAGVGSGTDTQYF	TGTGCCAGCAGCTTAGCAATACTAGCGGGAGTTGGGTCTGGGACAGATACGCAGTATTTT
TRBJ1-2	TRBV28	TRBD1	NA	CASSSSPGQRSYTF	TGTGCCAGCAGTTCTTCACCGGGACAGAGAAGCTACACCTTC
TRBJ2-3	TRBV27	TRBD1	NA	CASSLLGQGDTQYF	TGTGCCAGCAGTTTATTGGGACAGGGGGATACGCAGTATTTT
TRBJ2-1	TRBV7-9	TRBD1	NA	CASSLDRTGGNEQFF	TGTGCCAGCAGCTTAGACAGGACAGGGGGCAATGAGCAGTTCTTC
TRBJ2-3	TRBV5-4	TRBD2	NA	CASSLGLAGTSTDTQYF	TGTGCCAGCAGCTTGGGGTTAGCGGGGACTAGCACAGATACGCAGTATTTT
TRBJ2-7	TRBV6-1	NA	NA	CASRPGSGYEQYF	TGTGCCAGCAGGCCCGGGTCCGGCTACGAGCAGTACTTC
TRBJ2-7	TRBV10-3	TRBD1	NA	CAISDSGTGSTEQYF	TGTGCCATCAGTGATTCCGGGACAGGGAGCACAGAGCAGTACTTC
TRBJ1-2	TRBV28	NA	NA	CASSWTASRGYTF	TGTGCCAGCAGCTGGACAGCCTCCCGAGGCTACACCTTC
TRBJ2-3	TRBV7-2	TRBD2	NA	CASSQWGLAVATDTQYF	TGTGCCAGCAGCCAATGGGGACTAGCCGTGGCCACAGATACGCAGTATTTT
TRBJ1-2	TRBV28	NA	few	CASSSRAQGNF	TGTGCCAGCAGTTCACGGGCACAGGGTAACTTC
TRBJ2-1	TRBV5-1	NA	few	CASSWIGGNEQFF	TGCGCCAGCAGCTGGATAGGGGGCAATGAGCAGTTCTTC
TRBJ2-5	TRBV7-2	TRBD1	NA	CASSLGQQQTQYF	TGTGCCAGCAGCTTGGGACAGCAACAGACCCAGTACTTC
TRBJ1-4	TRBV30	NA	NA	CAWSGGPANEKLFF	TGTGCCTGGAGTGGGGGGCCGGCTAATGAAAAACTGTTTTTT
TRBJ1-5	TRBV6-6	TRBD1	NA	CASSYTGTGMQPQHF	TGTGCCAGCAGTTACACCGGGACAGGGATGCAGCCCCAGCATTTT
TRBJ2-3	TRBV7-6	TRBD2	NA	CASSLVAGVGTDTQYF	TGTGCCAGCAGCTTAGTAGCGGGAGTAGGAACAGATACGCAGTATTTT
TRBJ2-2	TRBV5-1	NA	few	CASTRPGSGELFF	TGCGCCAGCACCCGACCGGGATCCGGGGAGCTGTTTTTT
TRBJ2-7	TRBV7-2	TRBD1	NA	CASSATGVEQYF	TGTGCCAGCAGCGCAACAGGGGTCGAGCAGTACTTC
TRBJ2-1	TRBV18	TRBD2	NA	CASSPGLAGNLNEQFF	TGTGCCAGCTCACCGGGTCTAGCGGGGAACCTAAATGAGCAGTTCTTC
TRBJ1-2	TRBV5-6	TRBD1	NA	CASSLGRTGKYYGYTF	TGTGCCAGCAGCTTGGGAAGGACAGGGAAGTACTATGGCTACACCTTC
TRBJ2-5	TRBV4-2	TRBD2	NA	CASSQAGGQETQYF	TGTGCCAGCAGCCAAGCGGGAGGGCAAGAGACCCAGTACTTC
TRBJ2-7	TRBV19	TRBD1	NA	CASSPGQGWEQYF	TGTGCCAGTAGTCCTGGACAGGGATGGGAGCAGTACTTC
TRBJ2-3	TRBV5-1	TRBD2	NA	CASSPGLAGSDTQYF	TGCGCCAGCAGCCCGGGACTAGCGGGATCAGATACGCAGTATTTT
TRBJ2-2	TRBV5-1	TRBD2	NA	CASKLLAGAGELFF	TGCGCCAGCAAATTACTAGCGGGAGCCGGGGAGCTGTTTTTT
TRBJ2-2	TRBV7-6	TRBD1	NA	CASSPLGTGLQDTGELFF	TGTGCCAGCAGCCCGCTGGGGACAGGGTTACAAGACACCGGGGAGCTGTTTTTT
TRBJ2-5	TRBV5-4	NA	NA	CASSQTSREETQYF	TGTGCCAGCAGCCAGACTAGTCGAGAAGAGACCCAGTACTTC
TRBJ2-6	TRBV10-2	TRBD2	NA	CASSETGGTGANVLTF	TGCGCCAGCAGTGAGACGGGGGGAACCGGGGCCAACGTCCTGACTTTC